What follows describes a single TCR beta chain. Its specificity is unknown. Between the trimmed V and J ends, which lost 2 bases and 5 bases, there was a span of 13 bases. Germline values: CDR1 SEHNR, CDR2 FQNEAQ (reference sequence). This CDR3 is built from 14 residues. This sample stems from a study of OX40 agonist ivuxolimab in advanced cancers. Any history of autoimmune disease or systemic immunosuppression disqualified patients. Findings and limits, study-wide: At doses 0.1 to 3.0 mg/kg, CD4+ and CD8+ clones expanded. CD4+ T cells averaged fewer expanded clones than CD8+ T cells. The authors did not determine the antigen specificity of the expanded peripheral T cells.

TCRdb keeps only in-frame clones here, not all; method: immunoSEQ multiplex PCR. In the table there are around 70,000 clones, 91% of which are singletons. The chain joins TRBV7-9 to TRBJ2-7, with D perhaps TRBD2 (5 bases). Sequenced material: CD4+ or CD8+ T cells sorted from blood, taken in a trial of the OX40 agonist ivuxolimab. The TCR was taken from an adult with an advanced solid tumor such as melanoma, head and neck, liver or kidney cancer. CDR3 sequence: CASSLNPGYHEQYF. The DNA for the CDR3 is TGTGCCAGCAGCTTAAACCCGGGGTACCACGAGCAGTACTTC.